This TCR beta chain appears in the sequencing data of a study of control samples from healthy donors and cancer patients. This CDR3 region has 13 residues. CDR1 and CDR2 from the germline V gene are GTSNPN and SVGIG (reference sequence). The V and J ends lost 1 base and 11 bases respectively, with 15 bases between them. Profiling relied on immunoSEQ multiplex PCR, and the TCRdb table lists in-frame clones only, not all of them. The sample holds roughly 160,000 clones, about 91% seen once. Sequenced sample: blood. V is TRBV30 and J is TRBJ1-5; D possibly corresponds to TRBD1 (5 bases). This TCR was recovered from a woman younger than 45 in good health. CDR3 loop: CAWSAGGGLTQHF. The DNA of the CDR3 is TGTGCCTGGAGTGCCGGCGGGGGTTTGACCCAGCATTTT.